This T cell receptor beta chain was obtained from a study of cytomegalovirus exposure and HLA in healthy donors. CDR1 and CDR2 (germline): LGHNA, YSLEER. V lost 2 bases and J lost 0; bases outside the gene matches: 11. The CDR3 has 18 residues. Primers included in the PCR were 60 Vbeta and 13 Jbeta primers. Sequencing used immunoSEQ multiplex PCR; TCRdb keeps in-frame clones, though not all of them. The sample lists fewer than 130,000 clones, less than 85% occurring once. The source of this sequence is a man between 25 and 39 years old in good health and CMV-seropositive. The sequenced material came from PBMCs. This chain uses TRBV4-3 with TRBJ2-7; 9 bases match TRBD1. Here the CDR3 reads CASSQTFIQGADSYEQYF. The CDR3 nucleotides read TGCGCCAGCAGCCAAACCTTCATACAGGGGGCGGACTCCTACGAGCAGTACTTC.